This T cell receptor (beta chain) appears in the sequencing data of a study of blood T cells in healthy people across ages. V lost 4 bases, J lost 5 bases, and 12 bases stayed unmatched. The CDR3 is 16 residues long. Through a sample-barcoded 5' primer and a J-beta primer mix, a second PCR was run for roughly 7 to 11 cycles. TCRdb recomputed calls from the 5' RACE reads with MiXCR, one row per CDR3 protein. This sample has roughly 2 million distinct CDR3 sequences, with about 50% found just once. Sample: blood. The clonotype was recovered from a woman in her 40s in good health. The chain combines TRBV12-3 or TRBV12-4 with TRBJ2-5, with 8 bases fitting TRBD1. The CDR3 here is CASSYMGTGNVETQYF. CDR3 in DNA: TGTGCCAGCAGTTATATGGGGACAGGCAACGTGGAGACCCAGTACTTC.